The clone carrying this T cell receptor beta chain was counted ten times or more. The germline V gene has CDR1 SNHLY and CDR2 FYNNEI. This CDR3 is built from 13 residues. V lost 6 bases and J lost 3, with 10 bases in between. 5'RACE generated cDNA with 10-nucleotide random UMIs. Sequencing runs each generated in excess of 180 million TCR-beta sequences derived from 15-18 subjects. Via MiXCR, TCRdb re-called the 5' RACE reads, giving one row per CDR3 protein. In the table there are some 48,000 distinct CDR3 sequences, over 9% of which are singletons. The data were obtained in a study of neurological immune-mediated disorders. A total of 2 million PBMCs stored at -80 degrees C provided the unsorted libraries.

This receptor was identified in a woman aged 40 to 50 with HTLV-1-associated myelopathy (HAM/TSP). Sequencing was carried out using PBMCs. The rearrangement joins TRBV2 to TRBJ2-3; a weak D match, TRBD2 (5 bases). The CDR3 is CASRSGTTDTQYF. In DNA form, the CDR3 reads TGTGCCAGCAGGAGCGGAACAACAGATACGCAGTATTTT.